These T cell receptor beta chains were read from a single sample in a study of persistence of HIV-infected CD4 T cells. Which antigens these TCRs recognize remains unknown. Produced via immunoSEQ multiplex PCR; TCRdb's table is partial and in-frame only. This sample has about 37,000 clones, with 75% to 90% found just once. The sequencing used CD4+ T cells sorted from PBMCs after approximately 20-hour stimulation, collected from a patient who received antiretroviral therapy. All receptors derive from an adult man with HIV who was CMV-seropositive. CDR3s include the opening cysteine and the closing phenylalanine or tryptophan.

j_call,v_call,cdr3_aa
TRBJ1-6,TRBV7-6,CASSSSFSYNSPLHF
TRBJ2-7,TRBV4-1,CASSHPGQVGPREQYF
TRBJ2-7,TRBV7-6,CASSLDRASYEQYF
TRBJ2-7,TRBV6-5,CASSSDLYEQYF
TRBJ2-7,TRBV28,CASSGMLSNEQYF
TRBJ1-1,TRBV9,CASSRRGNTEAFF
TRBJ2-4,TRBV29-1,CSTRDRKNIQYF
TRBJ1-1,TRBV18,CASSRQNTLTEGFF
TRBJ2-7,TRBV25-1,CASSEWAGWEQYF
TRBJ1-1,TRBV18,CASSQIRTGGEAFF
TRBJ2-5,TRBV10-3,CAIKRDKQETQYF
TRBJ2-3,TRBV11-1,CASSFRPQGRDTQYF